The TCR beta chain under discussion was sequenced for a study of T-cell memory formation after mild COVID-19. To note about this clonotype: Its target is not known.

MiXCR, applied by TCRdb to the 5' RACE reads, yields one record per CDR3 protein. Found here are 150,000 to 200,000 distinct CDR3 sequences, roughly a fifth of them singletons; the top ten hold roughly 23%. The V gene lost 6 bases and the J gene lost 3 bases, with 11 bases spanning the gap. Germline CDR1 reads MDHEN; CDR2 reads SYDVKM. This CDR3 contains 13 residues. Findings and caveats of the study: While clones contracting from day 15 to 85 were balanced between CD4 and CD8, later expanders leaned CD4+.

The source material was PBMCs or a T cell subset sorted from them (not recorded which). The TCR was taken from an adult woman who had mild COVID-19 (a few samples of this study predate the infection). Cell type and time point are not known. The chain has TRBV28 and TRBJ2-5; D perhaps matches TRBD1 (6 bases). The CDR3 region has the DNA TGTGCCAGCAGGCCACAGGGAAAAGAGACCCAGTACTTC. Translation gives CASRPQGKETQYF.